This TCR beta chain was sequenced during a study of CD4 T cells in relation to SARS-CoV-2 and coronaviruses. The overall study: The restricting HLA molecule for shared crossreactive spike epitopes was mapped.

For this clone: Antigen: not known.

Study-wide findings and caveats: Memory recall responses, not primary responses primed in culture, are what the assay detects. About 64% of donors had memory CD4+ clonotypes crossrecognizing SARS-CoV-2 and common cold coronavirus spike.

Uncultured naive and memory CD4+ T cells supplied DNA for deep TCR-beta sequencing. The method was immunoSEQ multiplex PCR; TCRdb's version includes in-frame clones alone and lacks a portion of them. There are about 68,000 clones in the sample; approximately 95% occur only once, and approximately 0.21% lies in the top ten. This CDR3 is 14 amino acids long. The V gene lost 4 bases and the J gene lost 1 base, with 9 bases spanning the gap. In germline, CDR1 is MRHNA, CDR2 SNTAGT. The unexposed donors gave CD4+ T cells in 2011-2018, prior to COVID-19. The clonotype originates from a human donor in good health. The chain links TRBV6-4 to TRBJ2-3; TRBD1 might be the D (5 bases). Sequenced sample: naive CD4+ T cells from PBMCs. Subset given: naive CD4+ T cells isolated by negative enrichment. The DNA of the CDR3 is TGTGCCAGCAGTGCCAGGGTTGGCACAGATACGCAGTATTTT. Its translation is CASSARVGTDTQYF.